These 4 T cell receptor beta chains were all obtained from the same sample, sequenced in a study of blood T cell repertoires in COVID-19. Sequenced by immunoSEQ multiplex PCR; TCRdb stores in-frame clones only, minus some. The repertoire holds under 200,000 clones, with approximately 80% as singletons. The material sequenced was peripheral blood. The receptor set was obtained from a human donor in a cohort sampled during active COVID-19.

The chain recombines TRBV9 with TRBJ2-7; D possibly corresponds to TRBD1 (6 bases). The CDR3 covers 14 residues. V shed 0 bases and J shed 6 bases, with 13 bases lying between them. From germline, CDR1 is SGDLS and CDR2 YYNGEE. CDR3 nucleotide sequence: TGTGCCAGCAGCGTAGCAGAACCAGGGGTCGAGCAGTACTTC. Translated: CASSVAEPGVEQYF. Filled out from reference TRBV9 and TRBJ2-7, the complete variable domain reads DSGVTQTPKHLITATGQRVTLRCSPRSGDLSVYWYQQSLDQGLQFLIQYYNGEERAKGNILERFSAQQFPDLHSELNLSSLELGDSALYFCASSVAEPGVEQYFGPGTRLTVT.

The V and J genes are TRBV27 and TRBJ2-7; TRBD2 matches at 11 bases. This CDR3 is 18 amino acids long. V lost 6 bases and J lost 0; bases outside the gene matches: 13. Germline CDR1 reads MNHEY; CDR2 reads SMNVEV (reference sequence). The chain's CDR3 is CASRVSTGGLAASYEQYF. The CDR3, as DNA: TGTGCCAGCAGGGTATCGACAGGGGGACTAGCGGCCTCCTACGAGCAGTACTTC.

The CDR3 here is CASSFVTPNYGYTF. The CDR3 DNA reads TGTGCCAGCAGTTTTGTAACACCTAACTATGGCTACACCTTC. The gene calls are TRBV28 and TRBJ1-2, with D unresolved. CDR3 size: 14 residues. Trimming pared 3 bases from V and 0 bases from J, leaving 8 bases between. Germline V lookup: CDR1 MDHEN, CDR2 SYDVKM.

The chain couples TRBV10-3 to TRBJ1-1, with D perhaps matching TRBD1 (5 bases). Germline loops: CDR1 ENHRY, CDR2 SYGVKD. Trimming shortened V by 3 bases and J by 1 base, and 6 bases separated the two germline ends. The CDR3 sequence is 13 residues long. For the CDR3, the DNA is TGTGCCATCAGTGACCAGGGGAACACTGAAGCTTTCTTT. Protein sequence: CAISDQGNTEAFF.